A single sample is the source of the 22 T cell receptor beta chains below, sequenced in a study of blood T cells in healthy people across ages. Then a second PCR, running roughly 7 to 11 cycles, was carried out with a sample-barcoded 5' primer and a J-beta primer mix. TCRdb passed the 5' RACE reads through MiXCR, listing each CDR3 protein once. The sample yields roughly 930,000 distinct CDR3 sequences, roughly 43% seen once. The sample consisted of blood. The origin of the receptors is a man between 25 and 39 years old in good health.

This clonotype has just a few counts. The chain recombines TRBV5-1 with TRBJ2-2; 8 positions match TRBD2. The CDR3 is 15 residues long. Germline CDR1 reads SGHRS; CDR2 reads YFSETQ. J lost 1 base, V lost 4 bases, and 3 bases had no gene match. The CDR3 is CASSHSGENTGELFF. The CDR3 DNA is TGCGCCAGCAGCCATAGCGGGGAGAACACCGGGGAGCTGTTTTTT.

V usage is TRBV5-1 and J usage is TRBJ2-5; D is possibly TRBD1 (6 bases). This CDR3 is built from 14 residues. The germline V gene encodes CDR1 SGHRS and CDR2 YFSETQ. Trimming left V 3 bases short and J 1 base short, with 10 bases between. CDR3: CASSSHRVQETQYF. In DNA form, the CDR3 reads TGCGCCAGCAGCTCGCACAGGGTCCAAGAGACCCAGTACTTC.

A few counts support this clonotype. The chain links TRBV5-1 to TRBJ2-2; D unresolved. Germline CDR1 is SGHRS and CDR2 is YFSETQ. The CDR3 spans 14 residues. Between the trimmed V and J ends, which lost 0 bases and 7 bases, there was a span of 10 bases. CDR3 protein: CASSLDASVGELFF. For the CDR3, the DNA is TGCGCCAGCAGCTTGGACGCCTCGGTCGGGGAGCTGTTTTTT.

The chain recombines TRBV12-3 or TRBV12-4 with TRBJ2-6; D perhaps matches TRBD1 (5 bases). V lost 5 bases, J lost 1 base, and 12 bases lay in between. The CDR3 length is 16 residues. The CDR3 sequence is CASSPVRVSGANVLTF. CDR3 nucleotides: TGTGCCAGCAGTCCTGTCAGGGTATCTGGGGCCAACGTCCTGACTTTC.

V gene TRBV20-1 combines with J gene TRBJ1-1; a possible D gene is TRBD1 (5 bases). The CDR3 contains 14 residues. With 6 bases removed from V and 2 bases from J, the gap between germline ends came to 16 bases. CDR1 is DFQATT, CDR2 SNEGSKA, per germline (reference sequence). DNA of the CDR3: TGCAGTGCGACCCCCTCGACAGCTAACACTGAAGCTTTCTTT. As protein: CSATPSTANTEAFF.

V is TRBV7-8 and J is TRBJ1-1; TRBD1 matches 7 bases. Germline loops: CDR1 SGHVS, CDR2 FQNEAQ. The CDR3 is made up of 14 amino acids. V shed 4 bases and J 4 bases; nucleotides not matched to a gene: 6. The CDR3 sequence: CASSSQGMATEAFF. In DNA form, the CDR3 reads TGTGCCAGCAGCTCACAGGGGATGGCCACTGAAGCTTTCTTT.

V and J are TRBV14 and TRBJ2-1; D remains unclear. This CDR3 has 13 residues. The germline gives CDR1 SGHDN, CDR2 FVKESK. Trimming stripped 4 bases from V and 8 bases from J, with 12 bases between. The DNA for the CDR3 is TGTGCCAGCAGCCGATATAGTGGGGATGAGCAGTTCTTC. Encoded protein: CASSRYSGDEQFF.

This rearrangement joins TRBV27 to TRBJ2-1; weak D call: TRBD2 (6 bases). The last part of the DNA fits TRBJ2-7 better; the J call may be wrong. This CDR3 has 14 residues. Germline V gene sequence: CDR1 MNHEY, CDR2 SMNVEV (reference sequence). The CDR3 loop reads CASKTSSSYNEQYF. CDR3 in DNA: TGTGCCAGCAAGACTAGTTCCTCCTACAATGAGCAGTACTTC.

CDR3 bases: TGTGCCAGCAGCCCGAGGACAGGGCGCTACACCTTC. This gives the protein CASSPRTGRYTF. The genes are TRBV14 and TRBJ1-2, with 8 bases lining up with TRBD1. The junction had 4 bases not matched to a gene; V was cut back by 4 bases and J by 9 bases. The germline CDR1 and CDR2 sequences are SGHDN and FVKESK. CDR3 length: 12 residues. Combining the CDR3 with reference TRBV14 and TRBJ1-2 gives the whole variable domain EAGVTQFPSHSVIEKGQTVTLRCDPISGHDNLYWYRRVMGKEIKFLLHFVKESKQDESGMPNNRFLAERTGGTYSTLKVQPAELEDSGVYFCASSPRTGRYTFGSGTRLTVV.

There are a few counts of this clonotype. J is TRBJ1-1 and V is TRBV5-1; D uncertain. CDR3 length equals 14 residues. The germline CDR1 and CDR2 sequences are SGHRS and YFSETQ. Trimming took 4 bases from V and 1 from J, leaving 11 bases between them. CDR3: CASSGSSGNTEAFF. The CDR3 DNA reads as TGCGCCAGCAGCGGGAGCTCAGGGAACACTGAAGCTTTCTTT.

CDR3 residues: CASSYSTNMGQSSTDTQYF. The DNA for the CDR3 is TGTGCCAGCAGTTACTCGACTAATATGGGACAGTCTAGCACAGATACGCAGTATTTT. The V gene is TRBV6-2 or TRBV6-3, the J gene TRBJ2-3, with 7 positions matching TRBD1. This CDR3 spans 19 amino acids. V was clipped by 0 bases and J by 0 bases; unmatched bases: 12. In germline, CDR1 is MNHEY, CDR2 SVGEGT.

This clonotype has a handful of counts. The chain is built from TRBV7-2 and TRBJ2-3; 9 nucleotides agree with TRBD2. The CDR3 totals 17 residues. The V segment lost 5 bases and the J segment 2 bases; nucleotides outside the gene matches: 11. CDR1 SGHTA and CDR2 FQGNSA come from the germline V gene. The CDR3 DNA reads TGTGCCAGCAGCCCACGCTTGGCGGGGGGGTTCACAGATACGCAGTATTTT. Protein sequence: CASSPRLAGGFTDTQYF.

This clonotype was observed once. This chain links TRBV28 with TRBJ2-5; maybe TRBD2 (6 bases). This CDR3 comprises 15 residues. V gave up 7 bases and J gave up 4 bases, with 19 bases separating them. Germline loops: CDR1 MDHEN, CDR2 SYDVKM. CDR3 region: CASTSARMGGETQYF. The CDR3 nucleotides read TGTGCCAGCACTTCCGCAAGGATGGGGGGAGAGACCCAGTACTTC. Complete variable domain (other parts from reference TRBV28 and TRBJ2-5): DVKVTQSSRYLVKRTGEKVFLECVQDMDHENMFWYRQDPGLGLRLIYFSYDVKMKEKGDIPEGYSVSREKKERFSLILESASTNQTSMYLCASTSARMGGETQYFGPGTRLLVL.

The sample holds a few counts of this clonotype. The rearrangement uses TRBV7-9 and TRBJ1-2, with no clear D. The CDR3 is 12 amino acids. Trimming took off 1 base at V and 4 bases at J, with 4 bases between the two ends. Germline lookup yields CDR1 SEHNR and CDR2 FQNEAQ (reference sequence). Here the CDR3 reads CASSLEVYGYTF. The CDR3 region has the DNA TGTGCCAGCAGCTTAGAAGTCTATGGCTACACCTTC.

The V call is TRBV5-5, the J call TRBJ1-2; the match to TRBD1 covers 8 bases. The CDR3 runs 16 residues. The germline CDR1 and CDR2 sequences are SGHKS and YYEKEE (reference sequence). V dropped 4 bases and J dropped 2; count of bases not matched to a gene: 10. CDR3 nucleotide sequence: TGTGCCAGCAGCCTTAATTCAGGGGGCCCCAACTATGGCTACACCTTC. Translation gives CASSLNSGGPNYGYTF.

This clonotype showed up just once. The chain joins TRBV7-8 to TRBJ1-4; 7 bases match TRBD1. The CDR3 loop spans 17 amino acids. From germline, CDR1 is SGHVS and CDR2 FQNEAQ. Trimming at V came to 5 bases and at J to 1 base, leaving 10 bases not matched to a gene. The CDR3 here is CASSHGEGALTNEKLFF. The CDR3 DNA sequence: TGTGCCAGCAGCCACGGGGAGGGGGCTTTAACTAATGAAAAACTGTTTTTT. Looking up the rest from reference TRBV7-8 and TRBJ1-4 gives the full variable domain: GAGVSQSPRYKVAKRGQDVALRCDPISGHVSLFWYQQALGQGPEFLTYFQNEAQLDKSGLPSDRFFAERPEGSVSTLKIQRTQQEDSAVYLCASSHGEGALTNEKLFFGSGTQLSVL.

The DNA of the CDR3 is TGTGCCAGCAGCGTTGCTTGGACAGGCCGCTCTGGAAACACCATATATTTT. It codes for CASSVAWTGRSGNTIYF. The chain has TRBV9 and TRBJ1-3; 7 positions match TRBD1. CDR1 SGDLS and CDR2 YYNGEE come from the germline V gene. With 2 bases clipped from V and 0 bases from J, the junction kept 8 bases outside the gene matches. The CDR3 sequence is 17 residues long. The variable domain in full, with the rest retrieved from reference TRBV9 and TRBJ1-3, is DSGVTQTPKHLITATGQRVTLRCSPRSGDLSVYWYQQSLDQGLQFLIQYYNGEERAKGNILERFSAQQFPDLHSELNLSSLELGDSALYFCASSVAWTGRSGNTIYFGEGSWLTVV.

The chain is built from TRBV5-1 and TRBJ1-2; no definite D call. V was pared by 2 bases and J by 3 bases, with 14 bases between. This CDR3 comprises 15 residues. In germline, CDR1 is SGHRS, CDR2 YFSETQ. This CDR3 reads CASSFNADGYYGYTF. CDR3 DNA: TGCGCCAGCAGCTTTAATGCCGACGGATACTATGGCTACACCTTC.

The gene calls are TRBV21-1 and TRBJ2-7; the D call TRBD2 from the table was never checked on the DNA. TRBV21-1 is flagged as a pseudogene. The CDR3 is made up of 15 amino acids. The CDR3 spells CASSKSWTPPYEQYF. CDR3 coding DNA: TGTGCCAGCAGCAAGTCCTGGACTCCACCCTACGAGCAGTACTTC.

This clonotype showed up just once. A much larger clone is a single base away; this may be a read error. This chain uses TRBV4-2 with TRBJ2-3; 8 bases align to TRBD1. The germline gives CDR1 LGHNA, CDR2 YNFKEQ. This CDR3 region has 17 residues. With V trimmed by 3 bases and J by 7 bases, 15 bases remained unmatched. The CDR3: CASSQADRDRWLYTQYF. The DNA of the CDR3 is TGTGCCAGCAGCCAGGCCGACCGGGACAGGTGGCTTTATACGCAGTATTTT.

This clonotype has just a few counts. The V and J genes are TRBV2 and TRBJ1-5; no clear D. Trimming removed 3 bases at V and 7 bases at J, with 10 bases between. Germline V gives CDR1 SNHLY, CDR2 FYNNEI. This CDR3 has 13 residues. CDR3 sequence: CASSEDGYQPQHF. The CDR3 DNA reads as TGTGCCAGCAGTGAGGACGGGTACCAGCCCCAGCATTTT.

The J gene is TRBJ2-7, the V gene TRBV6-1; D unresolved. This CDR3 spans 15 amino acids. V shed 0 bases and J shed 6 bases, with 15 bases lying between them. Germline values: CDR1 MNHNS, CDR2 SASEGT. Written as DNA, the CDR3 is TGTGCCAGCAGTGAAGCGTCACTGAGTTCTGGCGAGCAGTACTTC. Its protein is CASSEASLSSGEQYF.